These 14 T cell receptor beta chains share one sample of origin, sequenced in a study of cytomegalovirus exposure and HLA in healthy donors. TCRdb's table, derived via immunoSEQ multiplex PCR, lists solely in-frame clones and lacks some. The sample includes about 200,000 clones, approximately 87% of them seen just once. Sequenced: PBMCs. The receptor source for this set is a woman under 30 in good health and CMV-seronegative.

The chain employs TRBV7-9 and TRBJ2-3; no definite D call. CDR3 length equals 16 residues. Between the trimmed V and J ends, which lost 0 bases and 2 bases, there was a span of 12 bases. Per germline, CDR1 SEHNR and CDR2 FQNEAQ (reference sequence). In DNA, the CDR3 is TGTGCCAGCAGCTTAGCGCGAAACTGGGCCACAGATACGCAGTATTTT. Its translation: CASSLARNWATDTQYF.

This clone was seen many times. The genes are TRBV11-2 and TRBJ1-1, with D unclear. This CDR3 is built from 14 residues. V was pared by 0 bases and J by 6 bases, with 11 bases between. Germline CDR1 SGHAT, CDR2 FQNNGV. This chain's CDR3 is CASSLEGKGSEAFF. The DNA of the CDR3 is TGTGCCAGCAGCTTAGAGGGGAAGGGATCTGAAGCTTTCTTT.

This clone was seen more than once but under ten times. This chain links TRBV5-1 with TRBJ2-5; no definite D call. Trimming took off 2 bases at V and 4 bases at J, with 12 bases between the two ends. Germline CDR1 SGHRS, CDR2 YFSETQ. The CDR3 is 14 residues long. The CDR3 DNA reads as TGCGCCAGCAGCTTTGGTCCGACCGGAGAGACCCAGTACTTC. Amino acids: CASSFGPTGETQYF.

The V and J genes are TRBV5-1 and TRBJ1-1; TRBD1 might be the D (6 bases). The germline V gene encodes CDR1 SGHRS and CDR2 YFSETQ. The CDR3 covers 15 residues. V lost 0 bases to trimming and J lost 6 bases, with 15 bases between them. CDR3 nucleotide sequence: TGCGCCAGCAGCTTGGAGTGGGGGGCTGTTCCTGAAGCTTTCTTT. Translating gives CASSLEWGAVPEAFF.

This clone was seen a few times. The CDR3 DNA reads as TGTGCCTGGAAAATCACTGAAGCTTTCTTT. Translated, it gives CAWKITEAFF. The chain combines TRBV30 with TRBJ1-1; the D is unclear. CDR1 and CDR2 from the germline V gene are GTSNPN and SVGIG (reference sequence). Trimming stripped 4 bases from V and 4 bases from J, with 4 bases between. This CDR3 spans 10 amino acids.

The chain links TRBV27 to TRBJ1-1; no firm D call. Per germline, CDR1 MNHEY and CDR2 SMNVEV (reference sequence). CDR3 size: 13 residues. The V and J ends lost 6 bases and 4 bases respectively, with 12 bases between them. CDR3 sequence: CASSTAPPTEAFF. CDR3 nucleotide sequence: TGTGCCAGCAGCACCGCCCCCCCCACTGAAGCTTTCTTT.

This chain connects TRBV2 to TRBJ2-7; 8 bases match TRBD2. Germline loops: CDR1 SNHLY, CDR2 FYNNEI. Trimming removed 6 bases from V and 2 bases from J; junction bases left unmatched: 9. This CDR3 has 15 residues. The CDR3 protein is CASRVLAGGTYEQYF. CDR3 DNA sequence: TGTGCCAGCAGGGTTCTAGCGGGTGGGACCTACGAGCAGTACTTC.

The chain carries TRBV7-8 and TRBJ2-5, with 12 bases identical to TRBD2. Per the germline V gene, CDR1 is SGHVS and CDR2 is FQNEAQ. The length of the CDR3 is 15 residues. J lost 7 bases, V lost 5 bases, and 8 bases had no gene match. Here the CDR3 reads CASSVPTSGGVTQYF. The CDR3 DNA reads as TGTGCCAGCAGCGTCCCGACTAGCGGGGGCGTGACCCAGTACTTC.

This chain links TRBV28 with TRBJ2-1; 12 positions match TRBD2. The V and J ends lost 8 bases and 8 bases, in that order; junction bases with no gene match: 10. CDR1 is MDHEN, CDR2 SYDVKM, per germline. There are 15 residues in the CDR3. CDR3 amino acids: CASPPGLAGEDEQFF. Here the CDR3 DNA reads TGTGCCAGCCCTCCGGGACTAGCGGGTGAAGATGAGCAGTTCTTC.

This chain uses TRBV4-1 with TRBJ2-5; D perhaps matches TRBD1 (6 bases). The CDR3 consists of 15 residues. Per germline, CDR1 MGHRA and CDR2 YSYEKL. The V and J ends lost 4 bases and 5 bases respectively, with 17 bases between them. The CDR3 reads CASSLLNKQGETQYF. The CDR3 region has the DNA TGCGCCAGCAGCCTGTTAAACAAGCAGGGGGAGACCCAGTACTTC.

The chain recombines TRBV19 with TRBJ2-7; maybe TRBD1 (5 bases). The CDR3 sequence is 15 residues long. Germline V CDR1 and CDR2: LNHDA, SQIVND (reference sequence). Trimming stripped 6 bases from V and 2 bases from J, with 17 bases between. In DNA form, the CDR3 reads TGTGCCAGTAGCCCTATAGTTACAGGCACCTACGAGCAGTACTTC. Translation: CASSPIVTGTYEQYF. Full variable domain (rest looked up from reference TRBV19 and TRBJ2-7): DGGITQSPKYLFRKEGQNVTLSCEQNLNHDAMYWYRQDPGQGLRLIYYSQIVNDFQKGDIAEGYSVSREKKESFPLTVTSAQKNPTAFYLCASSPIVTGTYEQYFGPGTRLTVT.

This clone was found once. The gene calls are TRBV27 and TRBJ1-4, with 7 bases aligning to TRBD1. After removal of 6 bases from V and 3 bases from J, the junction contained 7 bases not matched to a gene. Germline CDR1 and CDR2: MNHEY and SMNVEV (reference sequence). The CDR3 length is 15 residues. The CDR3 reads CASRPPGQPNEKLFF. CDR3 in DNA: TGTGCCAGCAGACCACCGGGACAGCCTAATGAAAAACTGTTTTTT.

V is TRBV4-1 and J is TRBJ2-7; 7 positions agree with TRBD1. The CDR3 sequence is 15 residues long. V dropped 5 bases and J dropped 3; count of bases not matched to a gene: 10. CDR1 is MGHRA, CDR2 YSYEKL, per germline. This CDR3 is CASSEGPGQSYEQYF. The CDR3 region has the DNA TGCGCCAGCAGCGAAGGGCCGGGACAGAGCTACGAGCAGTACTTC.

The chain employs TRBV30 and TRBJ1-2, with 7 bases that match TRBD1. Germline assignment: CDR1 GTSNPN and CDR2 SVGIG (reference sequence). Trimming removed 5 bases from V and 3 bases from J; junction bases left unmatched: 6. The CDR3 is 13 residues long. The CDR3 here is CAWERQGYYGYTF. The DNA of the CDR3 is TGTGCCTGGGAGAGACAGGGCTACTATGGCTACACCTTC.